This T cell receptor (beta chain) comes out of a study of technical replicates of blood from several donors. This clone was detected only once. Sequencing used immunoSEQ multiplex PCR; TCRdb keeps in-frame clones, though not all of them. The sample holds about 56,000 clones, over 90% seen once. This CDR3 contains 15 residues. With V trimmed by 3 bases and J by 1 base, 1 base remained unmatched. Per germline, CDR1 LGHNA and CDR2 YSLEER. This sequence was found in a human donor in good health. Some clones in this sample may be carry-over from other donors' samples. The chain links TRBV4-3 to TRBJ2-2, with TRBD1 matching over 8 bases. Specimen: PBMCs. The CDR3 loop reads CASSHGTGNTGELFF. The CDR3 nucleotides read TGCGCCAGCAGCCATGGGACAGGGAACACCGGGGAGCTGTTTTTT.